The 22 T cell receptor beta chains below come from one sample, sequenced in a study of blood T cell repertoires in COVID-19 (dated by TCRdb to 2020 to 2022). Receptors were amplified or captured by the immunoSEQ multiplex PCR assay. TCRdb provides this immuneACCESS table in a form limited to in-frame rearrangements. Some clones are lacking; in checked studies, under half of them reflect an unresolved V gene, and why the rest are absent is not known. The sample profile shows about 110,000 clones; 80% to 90% of them were found once. The ten largest clones take up 4% to 6% of the sample. The material sequenced was peripheral blood. The receptor source for this set is a man between 35 and 55 years old with active or convalescent COVID-19.

V gene TRBV11-1 combines with J gene TRBJ2-2, with a weak D call TRBD1 (5 bases). Trimming removed 2 bases at V and 4 bases at J, with 11 bases between. CDR3 size: 15 residues. Looked up from germline, CDR1 is SGHAT and CDR2 is FQDESV (reference sequence). The CDR3 reads CASSLTGLITGELFF. Here the CDR3 DNA reads TGTGCCAGCAGCTTAACAGGTCTAATCACCGGGGAGCTGTTTTTT.

The CDR3 nucleotides are TGTGCCAGCAGTGAAGGAAGGAGCTCCTACAATGAGCAGTTCTTC. Translating gives CASSEGRSSYNEQFF. The rearrangement links TRBV6-1 to TRBJ2-1; D is undetermined. This CDR3 has 15 residues. The V end lost 1 base, the J end lost 0 bases, and 7 bases lay between the germline ends. The germline V gene has CDR1 MNHNS and CDR2 SASEGT.

V usage is TRBV27 and J usage is TRBJ2-3; 14 bases are shared with TRBD2. This CDR3 comprises 15 residues. Germline values: CDR1 MNHEY, CDR2 SMNVEV (reference sequence). V lost 7 bases, J lost 4 bases, and 4 bases stayed unmatched. The CDR3 DNA reads as TGTGCCAGCACCAGGACTAGCGGGAGGCCAGATACGCAGTATTTT. This encodes CASTRTSGRPDTQYF.

The chain uses TRBV7-9 and TRBJ2-3, with 9 nucleotides matching TRBD1. The ends lost 3 bases at V and 2 bases at J; junction bases unmatched: 3. The CDR3 sequence is 15 residues long. Germline V gives CDR1 SEHNR, CDR2 FQNEAQ (reference sequence). The CDR3 DNA is TGTGCCAGCAGCTTCGGGACAGGGTTCACAGATACGCAGTATTTT. Protein sequence: CASSFGTGFTDTQYF.

The J gene is TRBJ2-3, the V gene TRBV19, with 15 bases lining up with TRBD2. Germline trimming cut 7 bases from V and 6 bases from J; bases unmatched to any gene: 14. The CDR3 loop spans 18 amino acids. CDR1 LNHDA and CDR2 SQIVND come from the germline V gene (reference sequence). DNA for the CDR3: TGTGCCAGTATGGGTGGTGGGACTAGCGGGAGGATGTTTGATACGCAGTATTTT. Its protein product is CASMGGGTSGRMFDTQYF.

V usage is TRBV4-1 and J usage is TRBJ2-1; D is ambiguous. The germline V and J ends were trimmed by 2 bases and 3 bases, with 14 bases remaining between them. This CDR3 region has 16 residues. The germline CDR1 and CDR2 sequences are MGHRA and YSYEKL. Here the CDR3 reads CASSQRIQILYNEQFF. CDR3 in DNA: TGCGCCAGCAGCCAAAGGATACAGATACTCTACAATGAGCAGTTCTTC.

The chain joins TRBV7-9 to TRBJ1-2; possibly TRBD1 for D (5 bases). Germline-derived CDR1 and CDR2 are SEHNR and FQNEAQ (reference sequence). Trimming took off 3 bases at V and 4 bases at J, with 15 bases between the two ends. The length of the CDR3 is 15 residues. The CDR3 loop is CASSFPLQGPYGYTF. The CDR3 DNA follows: TGTGCCAGCAGCTTTCCCCTTCAGGGCCCCTATGGCTACACCTTC.

J is TRBJ1-6 and V is TRBV2; D remains unclear. Deletions cut 3 bases from V and 2 bases from J, with 5 bases between. Germline-derived CDR1 and CDR2 are SNHLY and FYNNEI. The CDR3 is made up of 14 amino acids. In nucleotides, the CDR3 is TGTGCCAGCAGTGATCAGACCTATAATTCACCCCTCCACTTT. This translates into CASSDQTYNSPLHF.

The gene calls are TRBV6-2 or TRBV6-3 and TRBJ2-1; 9 bases fit TRBD1. J lost 10 bases, V lost 2 bases, and 9 bases had no gene match. Looked up from germline, CDR1 is MNHEY and CDR2 is SVGEGT. This CDR3 comprises 15 residues. The CDR3 DNA follows: TGTGCCAGCAGTTACAGTCCCGGGACAGGGTCAGAGCAGTTCTTC. Protein: CASSYSPGTGSEQFF.

This chain joins TRBV28 and TRBJ2-1; possible D gene TRBD2, 5 bases. In germline, CDR1 is MDHEN, CDR2 SYDVKM. This CDR3 comprises 15 residues. Deletions cut 7 bases from V and 1 base from J, with 14 bases between. CDR3 amino acids: CASMPPLGSYNEQFF. Written as DNA, the CDR3 is TGTGCCAGCATGCCTCCACTAGGGTCCTACAATGAGCAGTTCTTC.

The chain joins TRBV7-2 to TRBJ2-7; TRBD1 agrees at 8 bases. The trim removed 6 bases at V and 0 bases at J, leaving 7 bases unmatched. The CDR3 consists of 15 residues. Germline CDR1 and CDR2: SGHTA and FQGNSA. The CDR3 region has the DNA TGTGCCAGCAGATTAAGGGGACAGGTCTCCTACGAGCAGTACTTC. Its translation is CASRLRGQVSYEQYF.

CDR3 coding DNA: TGTGCCAGCAGTTACTCAGGGGGGAACACTGAAGCTTTCTTT. It codes for CASSYSGGNTEAFF. The chain couples TRBV6-6 to TRBJ1-1, with D tentatively TRBD1 (6 bases). Germline CDR1 is MNHNY and CDR2 is SVGAGI (reference sequence). Trimming took 0 bases from V and 1 from J, leaving 6 bases between them. This CDR3 contains 14 residues.

This clone was recorded only once. The chain carries TRBV5-4 and TRBJ2-1, with TRBD1 matching 10 bases. The V gene end was trimmed by 3 bases and the J gene end by 0 bases; junction bases not matched to a gene: 12. This CDR3 is 19 amino acids long. Germline assignment: CDR1 SGHNT and CDR2 YYREEE (reference sequence). The CDR3 here is CASSSDLGQGISSYNEQFF. In DNA, the CDR3 is TGTGCCAGCAGCTCCGACCTGGGACAGGGGATAAGCTCCTACAATGAGCAGTTCTTC. Full variable domain (missing parts from reference TRBV5-4 and TRBJ2-1): ETGVTQSPTHLIKTRGQQVTLRCSSQSGHNTVSWYQQALGQGPQFIFQYYREEENGRGNFPPRFSGLQFPNYSSELNVNALELDDSALYLCASSSDLGQGISSYNEQFFGPGTRLTVL.

This clone was seen a handful of times. The genes are TRBV28 and TRBJ2-7; maybe TRBD1 (5 bases). In germline, CDR1 is MDHEN, CDR2 SYDVKM. The CDR3 consists of 13 residues. Between the trimmed V and J ends, which lost 4 bases and 4 bases, there was a span of 11 bases. The CDR3 is CASSSRGQYEQYF. The CDR3 DNA sequence: TGTGCCAGCAGTTCTAGGGGCCAATACGAGCAGTACTTC. Filled out from reference TRBV28 and TRBJ2-7, the complete variable domain reads DVKVTQSSRYLVKRTGEKVFLECVQDMDHENMFWYRQDPGLGLRLIYFSYDVKMKEKGDIPEGYSVSREKKERFSLILESASTNQTSMYLCASSSRGQYEQYFGPGTRLTVT.

In DNA form, the CDR3 reads TGTGCCAGCAGTTGGACAGGGGGAACAGAAGAGCAGTACTTC. It yields the protein CASSWTGGTEEQYF. This sequence joins TRBV6-5 and TRBJ2-7; 10 bases are shared with TRBD1. The length of the CDR3 is 14 residues. V lost 4 bases and J lost 7; bases outside the gene matches: 7. Germline CDR1 and CDR2: MNHEY and SVGAGI.

The chain joins TRBV5-1 to TRBJ2-7; tentative D call: TRBD1 (5 bases). Germline CDR1 SGHRS, CDR2 YFSETQ. V was cut by 0 bases and J by 3 bases, with 7 bases left in between. The CDR3 is 13 residues long. The CDR3 DNA is TGCGCCAGCAGCTTGGGACAGAACTACGAGCAGTACTTC. This sequence encodes CASSLGQNYEQYF.

This chain uses TRBV15 with TRBJ2-1; TRBD2 might be the D (6 bases). Germline-derived CDR1 and CDR2 are LNHNV and YYDKDF (reference sequence). The V end lost 2 bases, the J end lost 9 bases, and 14 bases lay between the germline ends. The CDR3 contains 14 residues. The CDR3 sequence: CATSRPSGGIEQFF. CDR3 coding DNA: TGTGCCACCAGCAGACCCTCCGGGGGTATTGAGCAGTTCTTC.

The gene calls are TRBV19 and TRBJ1-5; a possible D gene is TRBD1 (5 bases). Germline V CDR1 and CDR2: LNHDA, SQIVND (reference sequence). V was clipped by 5 bases and J by 1 base, with 12 bases between them. The CDR3 has 15 residues. In DNA form, the CDR3 reads TGTGCCAGTAGTGATTCGGCAGGGAGCAATCAGCCCCAGCATTTT. Protein product: CASSDSAGSNQPQHF.

Written as DNA, the CDR3 is TGTGCCAGTAAGGGAATCAGGGGTGAAGGTCCCGGGGAGCTGTTTTTT. Its translation is CASKGIRGEGPGELFF. The gene calls are TRBV19 and TRBJ2-2; a weak D match, TRBD1 (6 bases). Germline CDR1 reads LNHDA; CDR2 reads SQIVND (reference sequence). The CDR3 totals 16 residues. The germline V and J ends were trimmed by 7 bases and 6 bases, with 21 bases remaining between them.

The rearrangement uses TRBV7-2 and TRBJ2-5; 10 bases are a match to TRBD1. V was pared by 1 base and J by 4 bases, with 3 bases of the junction left unmatched. The CDR3 totals 15 residues. The germline gives CDR1 SGHTA, CDR2 FQGNSA. CDR3 DNA sequence: TGTGCCAGCAGCTTAGGCTGGACAGGGGGAGAGACCCAGTACTTC. Its protein is CASSLGWTGGETQYF.

V and J are TRBV19 and TRBJ2-2, with D uncertain. Germline V gene sequence: CDR1 LNHDA, CDR2 SQIVND (reference sequence). The CDR3 spans 15 residues. Trimming removed 4 bases from V and 4 bases from J, with 13 bases in between. The CDR3 region has the DNA TGTGCCAGTAGTAAGCTGGCAGGTCTCACCGGGGAGCTGTTTTTT. Encoded protein: CASSKLAGLTGELFF.

The chain uses TRBV13 and TRBJ2-3; D gene uncertain. This CDR3 is 14 amino acids long. Per the germline V gene, CDR1 is PRHDT and CDR2 is FYEKMQ (reference sequence). Trimming stripped 8 bases from V and 2 bases from J, with 14 bases between. CDR3 in amino acids: CASGEAVPTDTQYF. The CDR3 DNA sequence: TGTGCCAGCGGTGAGGCAGTACCCACAGATACGCAGTATTTT.